Here is one T cell receptor beta chain with its context. Clones were read by immunoSEQ multiplex PCR, and TCRdb kept only the in-frame ones, dropping some. The sample holds a few hundred thousand clones; about 89% are singletons and the top ten take around 0.94%. These data come from a study of blood T cell repertoires in COVID-19. Germline CDR1 reads SGDLS; CDR2 reads YYNGEE. The CDR3 sequence is 17 residues long. Trimming stripped 4 bases from V and 5 bases from J, with 21 bases between. Sequenced material: PBMCs or T cells enriched from blood (not recorded which). The sequence was collected from a woman aged 40 to 49 who had been exposed to COVID-19. The chain carries TRBV9 and TRBJ2-2, with TRBD2 as a possible D gene (6 bases). The CDR3 DNA reads as TGTGCCAGCAGCCAAAAATTTCTAGCGAGCAGGACCGGGGAGCTGTTTTTT. This sequence encodes CASSQKFLASRTGELFF. The full variable domain, with the rest looked up from reference TRBV9 and TRBJ2-2, is DSGVTQTPKHLITATGQRVTLRCSPRSGDLSVYWYQQSLDQGLQFLIQYYNGEERAKGNILERFSAQQFPDLHSELNLSSLELGDSALYFCASSQKFLASRTGELFFGEGSRLTVL.